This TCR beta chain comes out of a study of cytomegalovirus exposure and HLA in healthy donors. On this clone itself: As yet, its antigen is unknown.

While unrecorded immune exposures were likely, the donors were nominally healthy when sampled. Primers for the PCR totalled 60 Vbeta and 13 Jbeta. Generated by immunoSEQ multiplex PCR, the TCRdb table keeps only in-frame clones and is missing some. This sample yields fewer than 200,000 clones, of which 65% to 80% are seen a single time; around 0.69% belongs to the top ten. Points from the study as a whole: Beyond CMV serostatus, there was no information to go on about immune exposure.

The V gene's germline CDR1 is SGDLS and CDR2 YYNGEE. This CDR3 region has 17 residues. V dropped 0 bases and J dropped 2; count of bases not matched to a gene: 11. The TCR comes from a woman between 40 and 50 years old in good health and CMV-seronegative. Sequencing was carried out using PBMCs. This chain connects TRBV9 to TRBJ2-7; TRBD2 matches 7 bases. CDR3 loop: CASSVEAGSPPTYEQYF. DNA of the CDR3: TGTGCCAGCAGCGTAGAAGCGGGATCCCCCCCTACCTACGAGCAGTACTTC. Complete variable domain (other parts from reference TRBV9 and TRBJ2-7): DSGVTQTPKHLITATGQRVTLRCSPRSGDLSVYWYQQSLDQGLQFLIQYYNGEERAKGNILERFSAQQFPDLHSELNLSSLELGDSALYFCASSVEAGSPPTYEQYFGPGTRLTVT.